These 17 T cell receptor beta chains came from one sample sequenced in a study of blood T cell repertoires in COVID-19. Assay used: immunoSEQ multiplex PCR; TCRdb lists only in-frame clones, some missing. The sample carries a few hundred thousand clones, 90% to 95% recorded once. Sequencing was carried out using PBMCs or T cells enriched from blood (not recorded which). Receptor source: a human donor in a cohort exposed to, infected with or recovered from COVID-19 (not recorded which). The donor label of this sample is uncertain.

The chain links TRBV29-1 to TRBJ1-1; no definite D call. V was shortened by 5 bases and J by 1 base, with 5 bases between the two germline ends. This CDR3 is 11 amino acids long. CDR1 is SQVTM and CDR2 is ANQGSEA in the germline V gene. This chain's CDR3 is CSVRQNTEAFF. The CDR3 DNA reads TGCAGCGTTCGACAGAACACTGAAGCTTTCTTT.

The gene calls are TRBV7-9 and TRBJ1-2; 7 nucleotides match TRBD1. From germline, CDR1 is SEHNR and CDR2 FQNEAQ (reference sequence). After removal of 7 bases from V and 6 bases from J, the junction contained 14 bases not matched to a gene. The CDR3 has 15 amino acids. Here the CDR3 reads CASTAGTATPNGYTF. CDR3 DNA sequence: TGTGCCAGCACGGCCGGGACAGCAACTCCCAATGGCTACACCTTC.

This rearrangement joins TRBV19 to TRBJ1-2, with D maybe TRBD1 (5 bases). With 7 bases removed from V and 2 bases from J, the gap between germline ends came to 17 bases. This CDR3 spans 15 amino acids. Germline V gene lookup returns CDR1 LNHDA and CDR2 SQIVND (reference sequence). CDR3 DNA sequence: TGTGCCAGTACCCCCGGGGGTGGGAGGAACTATGGCTACACCTTC. Translated, it gives CASTPGGGRNYGYTF.

The chain uses TRBV5-1 and TRBJ1-3, with D tentatively TRBD1 (6 bases). Germline CDR1 is SGHRS and CDR2 is YFSETQ. This CDR3 has 13 residues. V was pared by 3 bases and J by 9 bases, with 13 bases between. CDR3 DNA sequence: TGCGCCAGCAGCTATTCAGGGGAGGGCACCATATATTTT. Translation gives CASSYSGEGTIYF.

This chain uses TRBV12-3 or TRBV12-4 with TRBJ2-2; tentatively, D is TRBD1 (8 bases). The CDR3 is 13 residues long. V was shortened by 8 bases and J by 7 bases, with 14 bases between the two germline ends. The CDR3 DNA reads TGTGCCAGCTACACAGGGGGGGGCGGGGAGCTGTTTTTT. Translation: CASYTGGGGELFF.

The chain recombines TRBV7-8 with TRBJ1-6; a possible D gene is TRBD1 (6 bases). CDR3 length: 15 amino acids. CDR1 and CDR2 (germline): SGHVS, FQNEAQ. The V end lost 1 base, the J end lost 5 bases, and 9 bases lay between the germline ends. CDR3 bases: TGTGCCAGCAGCTTAGATCAGGGGAATAATTCACCCCTCCACTTT. Protein product: CASSLDQGNNSPLHF.

The rearrangement links TRBV10-3 to TRBJ2-1; the match to TRBD1 covers 8 bases. This CDR3 spans 16 amino acids. CDR1 is ENHRY, CDR2 SYGVKD, per germline. V lost 1 base, J lost 0 bases, and 2 bases stayed unmatched. The CDR3 nucleotides read TGTGCCATCAGTGAGTGGGACAGGAGCTCCTACAATGAGCAGTTCTTC. Translation gives CAISEWDRSSYNEQFF.

This clone was observed once. The chain couples TRBV5-4 to TRBJ1-2, with 7 nucleotides matching TRBD1. The V segment lost 6 bases and the J segment 4 bases; nucleotides outside the gene matches: 9. The CDR3 has 14 residues. Per the germline V gene, CDR1 is SGHNT and CDR2 is YYREEE (reference sequence). The CDR3, as DNA: TGTGCCAGCACCTTCGGACAGGAGTTCTATGGCTACACCTTC. This sequence encodes CASTFGQEFYGYTF. Supplemented by reference TRBV5-4 and TRBJ1-2, the full variable domain reads ETGVTQSPTHLIKTRGQQVTLRCSSQSGHNTVSWYQQALGQGPQFIFQYYREEENGRGNFPPRFSGLQFPNYSSELNVNALELDDSALYLCASTFGQEFYGYTFGSGTRLTVV.

V gene TRBV5-1 combines with J gene TRBJ1-5; D possibly corresponds to TRBD1 (5 bases). The germline gives CDR1 SGHRS, CDR2 YFSETQ. The CDR3 loop spans 15 amino acids. The germline V and J ends were trimmed by 0 bases and 0 bases, with 7 bases remaining between them. Here the CDR3 reads CASSLAGNSNQPQHF. DNA of the CDR3: TGCGCCAGCAGCTTGGCAGGGAATAGCAATCAGCCCCAGCATTTT.

The CDR3 sequence: CASSSRIHLEAFF. The CDR3 DNA is TGTGCCAGCAGTTCGAGAATCCACCTTGAAGCTTTCTTT. The chain joins TRBV27 to TRBJ1-1; D remains ambiguous. Trimming removed 4 bases at V and 7 bases at J, with 13 bases between. This CDR3 region has 13 residues. The germline V gene has CDR1 MNHEY and CDR2 SMNVEV (reference sequence).

The chain recombines TRBV9 with TRBJ2-3; 12 nucleotides match TRBD1. The CDR3 sequence is 18 residues long. The germline CDR1 and CDR2 sequences are SGDLS and YYNGEE. The V gene end was trimmed by 0 bases and the J gene end by 1 base; junction bases not matched to a gene: 6. CDR3 nucleotides: TGTGCCAGCAGCGTAGAGGGACAGGGGGCTGGGGGCACAGATACGCAGTATTTT. Its translation is CASSVEGQGAGGTDTQYF.

CDR3 DNA: TGTGCCACCAGACAGGCTTACTCTGGAAACACCATATATTTT. It codes for CATRQAYSGNTIYF. V is TRBV30 and J is TRBJ1-3, with D possibly matching TRBD1 (6 bases). The CDR3 has 14 residues. Deletions cut 8 bases from V and 0 bases from J, with 14 bases between. CDR1 and CDR2 (germline): GTSNPN, SVGIG (reference sequence).

A word on this clone: This specimen includes other DNA sequences encoding the same CDR3. This sequence joins TRBV5-6 and TRBJ2-1; D ambiguous. The germline gives CDR1 SGHDT, CDR2 YYEEEE. The CDR3 loop spans 11 amino acids. V shed 1 base and J shed 9 bases, with 5 bases lying between them. This chain's CDR3 is CASSLSLEQFF. The DNA of the CDR3 is TGTGCCAGCAGCTTGAGCCTTGAGCAGTTCTTC.

V gene TRBV2 combines with J gene TRBJ2-7; 7 positions agree with TRBD2. Germline CDR1 and CDR2: SNHLY and FYNNEI. V lost 2 bases and J lost 3; bases outside the gene matches: 13. This CDR3 region has 17 residues. CDR3 sequence: CASSEHDWGGAGYEQYF. Here the CDR3 DNA reads TGTGCCAGCAGTGAACACGACTGGGGAGGGGCGGGCTACGAGCAGTACTTC.

The table lists this clone with a count of one. The chain uses TRBV4-3 and TRBJ2-7; 7 bases align to TRBD1. CDR1 and CDR2 from the germline V gene are LGHNA and YSLEER. The CDR3 is 15 amino acids. The V gene end was trimmed by 4 bases and the J gene end by 3 bases; junction bases not matched to a gene: 9. In DNA form, the CDR3 reads TGCGCCAGCAGCCGGTCGACAGGGCCGTTCTACGAGCAGTACTTC. It translates to CASSRSTGPFYEQYF.

The chain carries TRBV7-3 and TRBJ2-1; D may be TRBD1 (5 bases). The CDR3 is made up of 15 amino acids. V lost 5 bases and J 7 bases, leaving 18 bases between the germline ends. Germline lookup yields CDR1 SGHTA and CDR2 FQGTGA. CDR3 loop: CASSPRRGLGNEQFF. The CDR3 DNA is TGTGCCAGCAGCCCTCGTAGGGGCTTAGGAAATGAGCAGTTCTTC.

The chain employs TRBV18 and TRBJ1-1, with D unresolved. Germline V gene data show CDR1 as KGHSH and CDR2 as LQKENI. V lost 1 base, J lost 5 bases, and 11 bases lay in between. This CDR3 has 14 amino acids. CDR3 sequence: CASSPQQQRTEAFF. The CDR3 DNA follows: TGTGCCAGCTCACCACAACAGCAAAGAACTGAAGCTTTCTTT.